A selection of T cell receptor beta chains follows, all from one sample in a study of T cells in Graves' hyperthyroidism and ophthalmopathy. TCRdb reanalysed the multiplex PCR reads using MiXCR and keeps one entry per CDR3 protein. The data contain about 500,000 distinct CDR3 sequences, roughly 16% of them singletons. Specimen: blood. All receptors come from a woman in her 30s with Graves' ophthalmopathy. The CDR3 runs from the conserved cysteine through the conserved F or W. D genes are given only for firm matches. Clone size appears in some rows only: once, few, many, or a class for an expanded clone.

CDR3 DNA | CDR3 protein | J gene | D gene | clone size | V gene
TGCGCCAGCAGCCAATCCTCGACAGGAGCTAACTATGGCTACACCTTC | CASSQSSTGANYGYTF | TRBJ1-2 | NA | NA | TRBV4-1
TGTGCCAGCAGTTCCTCAGTCTATGGCTACACCTTC | CASSSSVYGYTF | TRBJ1-2 | NA | many | TRBV6-1
TGTGCCAGCAGTTTCGGACTAGCGGGTGAGACCCAGTACTTC | CASSFGLAGETQYF | TRBJ2-5 | TRBD2 | many | TRBV28
TGTGCCAGCAGCTTAAGAGGGACAGGGCCTCCGGGGGGGGCTTTCTTT | CASSLRGTGPPGGAFF | TRBJ1-1 | TRBD1 | many | TRBV7-2
TGTGCCAGTAGTCCGGGGAACGGATTCTACAATGAGCAGTTCTTC | CASSPGNGFYNEQFF | TRBJ2-1 | NA | NA | TRBV19
TGTGCCACCAGTGATTTGCAGAGCGGGACAGGGGAGTATGGCTACACCTTC | CATSDLQSGTGEYGYTF | TRBJ1-2 | TRBD1 | few | TRBV24-1
TGTGCCAGCAGCTTAGGATCTTTCTACGAGCAGTACTTC | CASSLGSFYEQYF | TRBJ2-7 | NA | many | TRBV7-2
TGTGCCAGCAGTTTATTCCAAATCCGGGAGAGGGGGTATCAGCCCCAGCATTTT | CASSLFQIRERGYQPQHF | TRBJ1-5 | NA | few | TRBV28
TGTGCCAGCAATTACAGGGGACGAGAGACCCAGTACTTC | CASNYRGRETQYF | TRBJ2-5 | TRBD1 | many | TRBV2
TGTGCCAGCAGTGTCCCCCGACTAGCGGGAGAGCCCGGGGAGCTGTTTTTT | CASSVPRLAGEPGELFF | TRBJ2-2 | TRBD2 | many | TRBV2
TGTGCCAGCAGAGAGCCGGGACAGTCCTTAAGAAGAACCGGGGAGCTGTTTTTT | CASREPGQSLRRTGELFF | TRBJ2-2 | TRBD1 | many | TRBV6-1
TGCAGTGCGACCTGGGACAGGGTAGAGTACGAGCAGTACTTC | CSATWDRVEYEQYF | TRBJ2-7 | TRBD1 | many | TRBV20-1
TGTGCCAGCAGCAGCCCCGGGACAGGATGGGAAAAACTGTTTTTT | CASSSPGTGWEKLFF | TRBJ1-4 | TRBD1 | NA | TRBV9
TGTGCCAGCAGTTTAGAGGGACAGACCGCTGAAGCTTTCTTT | CASSLEGQTAEAFF | TRBJ1-1 | TRBD1 | many | TRBV28
TGTGCCAGCAGCCATGGCGGGATCAACGAGCAGTACTTC | CASSHGGINEQYF | TRBJ2-7 | NA | many | TRBV3-1
TGTGCCAGCAGCCCATTCCCTGGGGAGGGGCAGTTCTTC | CASSPFPGEGQFF | TRBJ2-1 | TRBD2 | NA | TRBV7-9
TGTGCCAGCAGTTACTCCGGACTCGGAAGCACAGATACGCAGTATTTT | CASSYSGLGSTDTQYF | TRBJ2-3 | NA | many | TRBV6-5
TGTGCCAGCACTAGCGGGGCCGGGGAGCTGTTTTTT | CASTSGAGELFF | TRBJ2-2 | TRBD2 | few | TRBV2
TGTGCCAGTGAAGTCGGATCTGACACGGGGTACAATGAGCAGTTCTTC | CASEVGSDTGYNEQFF | TRBJ2-1 | NA | NA | TRBV19
TGTGCCACCTCAACTAGCGGCGCTAGCACAGATACGCAGTATTTT | CATSTSGASTDTQYF | TRBJ2-3 | TRBD2 | few | TRBV19
TGTGCCAGCAGCGTCAACCCTAGCGGGAGGGGAGAGACCCAGTACTTC | CASSVNPSGRGETQYF | TRBJ2-5 | TRBD2 | many | TRBV9
TGTGCCACACAAGACAGGGGCAATCAGCCCCAGCATTTT | CATQDRGNQPQHF | TRBJ1-5 | TRBD1 | few | TRBV19
TGTGCCAGCAGCTTAGTGAGAGGGAAAAGCTCCTACAATGAGCAGTTCTTC | CASSLVRGKSSYNEQFF | TRBJ2-1 | NA | many | TRBV7-8
TGTGCCAGCAGTTACTTACGAGCCACTGAAGCTTTCTTT | CASSYLRATEAFF | TRBJ1-1 | NA | few | TRBV6-5
TGTGCCAGCAGCACCCGGGTCATGAAGCTGTTTTTT | CASSTRVMKLFF | TRBJ2-2 | NA | NA | TRBV28
TGCAGTGCTAGAGATTGGACCCCCTCTAGCGGGAGGGTGAGGAATGAGCAGTTCTTC | CSARDWTPSSGRVRNEQFF | TRBJ2-1 | TRBD2 | many | TRBV20-1
TGTGCCAGCAGCCCAGAGCCGCGTTTTGCAACTAATGAAAAACTGTTTTTT | CASSPEPRFATNEKLFF | TRBJ1-4 | NA | NA | TRBV7-6
TGCAGTGCTACGACTATCGGACTAGCGGGAGGGAATGAGCAGTTCTTC | CSATTIGLAGGNEQFF | TRBJ2-1 | TRBD2 | NA | TRBV20-1
TGTGCCAGCAGTCAGTGGACTAGCGGGAGTGGGCTGAATGAGCAGTTCTTC | CASSQWTSGSGLNEQFF | TRBJ2-1 | TRBD2 | NA | TRBV6-1
TGTGCCTGGAGGGGAAGGGAATATGGCGGGGAGCTGTTTTTT | CAWRGREYGGELFF | TRBJ2-2 | NA | many | TRBV30
TGTGCCAGCAGTTATACTAGCGGGAGCTCCTACGAGCAGTACTTC | CASSYTSGSSYEQYF | TRBJ2-7 | TRBD2 | few | TRBV27
TGCAGTGCCAAGGCTCCCATAGCGGGATACGGGGAGCACGAGCAGTACTTC | CSAKAPIAGYGEHEQYF | TRBJ2-7 | TRBD2 | many | TRBV20-1
TGTGCCACCTTGACAGGGGGCGGGAAGACCCAGTACTTC | CATLTGGGKTQYF | TRBJ2-5 | TRBD1 | many | TRBV6-2/TRBV6-3
TGTGCCAGCAGCTTAGCGGGAGGAGGCCCGAACACCGGGGAGCTGTTTTTT | CASSLAGGGPNTGELFF | TRBJ2-2 | NA | NA | TRBV7-9
TGCGCCAGCAGCCAAGATTGGCCAGCGGGCCAAGAGACCCAGTACTTC | CASSQDWPAGQETQYF | TRBJ2-5 | NA | NA | TRBV4-3
TGTGCCAGCGCGGCGGGGGGCGGCAATCAGCCCCAGCATTTT | CASAAGGGNQPQHF | TRBJ1-5 | NA | many | TRBV2
TGCAGCGCATTGCGGATGAAATTCGATGAGCAGTTCTTC | CSALRMKFDEQFF | TRBJ2-1 | NA | many | TRBV20-1
TGTGCCACCGGAAGGGGACTGTCGAACACCGGGGAGCTGTTTTTT | CATGRGLSNTGELFF | TRBJ2-2 | NA | NA | TRBV24-1
TGTGCCAGCAGCTACACGGACAGCTCCTACGAGCAGTACTTC | CASSYTDSSYEQYF | TRBJ2-7 | NA | many | TRBV27
TGCGCCAGCAGCTTGGCCCCAGGGACAGGGGTGCGAGAGCAGTTCTTC | CASSLAPGTGVREQFF | TRBJ2-1 | TRBD1 | many | TRBV5-1
TGTGCCAGCATGACCGGGATCACTTACGAGCAGTACTTC | CASMTGITYEQYF | TRBJ2-7 | NA | few | TRBV6-1
TGCAGCGTTGAAGACCCACCTAGGAATACGCAGTATTTT | CSVEDPPRNTQYF | TRBJ2-3 | NA | NA | TRBV29-1
TGCAGTGTACGGGAGGGCCCATCTAATGAGCAGTTCTTC | CSVREGPSNEQFF | TRBJ2-1 | TRBD2 | many | TRBV20-1
TGTGCTAGCAGCTTGGGGGGCGCGGGCGAGCAGTACTTC | CASSLGGAGEQYF | TRBJ2-7 | NA | many | TRBV7-7
TGTGCCAGCAGCTTTTCAGGGGAACCCACAGATACGCAGTATTTT | CASSFSGEPTDTQYF | TRBJ2-3 | NA | NA | TRBV7-3
TGTGCCAGCAGCAGAGAGACAGGGGCTGGAAACACCATATATTTT | CASSRETGAGNTIYF | TRBJ1-3 | TRBD1 | NA | TRBV5-4
TGTGCCAGCATGGGCTTAGGTGGTAACACTGAAGCTTTCTTT | CASMGLGGNTEAFF | TRBJ1-1 | NA | many | TRBV7-2
TGTGCCAGCAGCTTAGGTGGGGTCCGCTACGAGCAGTACTTC | CASSLGGVRYEQYF | TRBJ2-7 | NA | few | TRBV7-9
TGTGCCTGGAGTCATGGAGGTCAACTACAGGAGCAGTACTTC | CAWSHGGQLQEQYF | TRBJ2-7 | NA | many | TRBV30
TGCAGCGTTGCAACGGAGTCAGCTTTCTTT | CSVATESAFF | TRBJ1-1 | NA | NA | TRBV29-1
TGTGCCAGCAGTGAAGTGGGGACTAGCGGGAGGGTCCGCCGGTACGAGCAGTACTTC | CASSEVGTSGRVRRYEQYF | TRBJ2-7 | TRBD2 | many | TRBV2
TGTGCCATCAGCGAAGAGGGCCTAACCTACGAGCAGTACTTC | CAISEEGLTYEQYF | TRBJ2-7 | NA | few | TRBV10-3
TGTGCCAGCAGTCTGTACCCATCTAGCGCTCACAATGAGCAGTTCTTC | CASSLYPSSAHNEQFF | TRBJ2-1 | NA | many | TRBV12-3/TRBV12-4
TGTGCCAGCAGTTACTCCGGGGAAGCGCACCAAGAGACCCAGTACTTC | CASSYSGEAHQETQYF | TRBJ2-5 | NA | NA | TRBV6-6
TGTGCCAGCACCCCTAGCGGGATCACCTACGAGCAGTACTTC | CASTPSGITYEQYF | TRBJ2-7 | TRBD2 | many | TRBV28
TGTGCCACCAGCAGAGCCAATGAGCAGTTCTTC | CATSRANEQFF | TRBJ2-1 | NA | NA | TRBV15